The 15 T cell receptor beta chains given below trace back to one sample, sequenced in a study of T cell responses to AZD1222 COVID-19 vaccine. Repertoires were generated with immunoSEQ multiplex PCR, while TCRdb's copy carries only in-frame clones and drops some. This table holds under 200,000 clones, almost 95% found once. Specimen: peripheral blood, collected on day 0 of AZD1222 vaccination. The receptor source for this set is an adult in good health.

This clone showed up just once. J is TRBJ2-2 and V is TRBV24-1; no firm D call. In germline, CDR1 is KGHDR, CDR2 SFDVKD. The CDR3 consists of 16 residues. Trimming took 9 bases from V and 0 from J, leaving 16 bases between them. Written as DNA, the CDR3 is TGTGCCACCGGTGCCCTCGGGCTTCCGAACACCGGGGAGCTGTTTTTT. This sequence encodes CATGALGLPNTGELFF.

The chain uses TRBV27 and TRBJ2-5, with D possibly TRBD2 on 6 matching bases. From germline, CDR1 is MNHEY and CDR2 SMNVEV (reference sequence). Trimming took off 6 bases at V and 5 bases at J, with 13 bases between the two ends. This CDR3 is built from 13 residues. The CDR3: CASRPAGTETQYF. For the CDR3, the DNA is TGTGCCAGCAGGCCGGCGGGGACGGAGACCCAGTACTTC.

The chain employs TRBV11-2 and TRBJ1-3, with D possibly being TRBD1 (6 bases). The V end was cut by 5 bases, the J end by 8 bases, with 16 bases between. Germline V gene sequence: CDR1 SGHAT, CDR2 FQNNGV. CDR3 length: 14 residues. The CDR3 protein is CASSRATGRDTIYF. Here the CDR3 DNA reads TGTGCCAGCAGCCGAGCGACAGGTCGCGACACCATATATTTT.

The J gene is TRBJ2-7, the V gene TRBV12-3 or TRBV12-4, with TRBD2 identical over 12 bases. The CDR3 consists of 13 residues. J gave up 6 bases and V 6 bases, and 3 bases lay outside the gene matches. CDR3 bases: TGTGCCAGCAGCGAACTAGCGGGGGGCGAGCAGTACTTC. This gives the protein CASSELAGGEQYF.

The CDR3 nucleotides read TGTGCCAGCTCACCGGATAACTACGAGCAGTACTTC. It encodes CASSPDNYEQYF. J is TRBJ2-7 and V is TRBV18; D ambiguous. The V and J ends lost 3 bases and 3 bases respectively, with 6 bases between them. The CDR3 covers 12 residues. The germline V gene encodes CDR1 KGHSH and CDR2 LQKENI.

CDR3 bases: TGTGCCAGTAGTCCCGTCCGACTAGCGGGAACTACAGATACGCAGTATTTT. Amino acid sequence: CASSPVRLAGTTDTQYF. J is TRBJ2-3 and V is TRBV19; TRBD2 agrees at 11 bases. Germline loops: CDR1 LNHDA, CDR2 SQIVND (reference sequence). The junction had 10 bases not matched to a gene; V was cut back by 5 bases and J by 3 bases. The CDR3 contains 17 residues.

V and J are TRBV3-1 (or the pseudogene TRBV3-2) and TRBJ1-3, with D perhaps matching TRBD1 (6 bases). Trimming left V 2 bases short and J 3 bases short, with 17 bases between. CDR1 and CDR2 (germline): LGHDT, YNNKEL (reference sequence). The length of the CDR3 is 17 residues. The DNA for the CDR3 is TGTGCCAGCAGCCAACCTCCAACAGGGATAGGTGGAAACACCATATATTTT. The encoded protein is CASSQPPTGIGGNTIYF.

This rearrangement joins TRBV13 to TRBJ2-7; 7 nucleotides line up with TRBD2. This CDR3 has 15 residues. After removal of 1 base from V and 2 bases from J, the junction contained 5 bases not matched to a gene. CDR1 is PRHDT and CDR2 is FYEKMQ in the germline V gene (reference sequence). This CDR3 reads CASSLAGGQTYEQYF. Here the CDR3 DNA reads TGTGCCAGCAGCTTAGCGGGAGGCCAGACCTACGAGCAGTACTTC.

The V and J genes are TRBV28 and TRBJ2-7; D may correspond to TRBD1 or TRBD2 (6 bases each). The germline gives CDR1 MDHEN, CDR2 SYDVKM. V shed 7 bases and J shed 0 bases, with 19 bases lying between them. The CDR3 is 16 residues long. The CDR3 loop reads CASTLGGGARSYEQYF. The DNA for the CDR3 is TGTGCCAGCACCCTGGGGGGCGGGGCACGCTCCTACGAGCAGTACTTC.

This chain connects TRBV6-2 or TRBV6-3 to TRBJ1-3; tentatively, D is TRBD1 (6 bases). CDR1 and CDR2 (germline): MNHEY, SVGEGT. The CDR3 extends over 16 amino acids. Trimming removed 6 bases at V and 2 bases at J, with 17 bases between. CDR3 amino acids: CASSQSQGRTGNTIYF. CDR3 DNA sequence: TGTGCCAGCAGCCAATCTCAGGGGCGCACTGGAAACACCATATATTTT.

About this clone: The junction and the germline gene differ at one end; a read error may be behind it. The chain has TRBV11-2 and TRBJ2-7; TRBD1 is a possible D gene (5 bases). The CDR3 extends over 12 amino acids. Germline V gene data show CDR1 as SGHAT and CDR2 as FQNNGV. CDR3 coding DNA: TGTGCCAGCAGCTATTCATGGCAGGGTGTAAACTTC. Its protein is CASSYSWQGVNF.

CDR3 residues: CASSVETGDYEQYF. For the CDR3, the DNA is TGTGCCAGCAGTGTTGAGACAGGAGACTACGAGCAGTACTTC. This chain links TRBV2 with TRBJ2-7; a possible D gene is TRBD1 (6 bases). V lost 4 bases to trimming and J lost 3 bases, with 13 bases between them. The CDR3 runs to 14 residues. CDR1 and CDR2 (germline): SNHLY, FYNNEI.

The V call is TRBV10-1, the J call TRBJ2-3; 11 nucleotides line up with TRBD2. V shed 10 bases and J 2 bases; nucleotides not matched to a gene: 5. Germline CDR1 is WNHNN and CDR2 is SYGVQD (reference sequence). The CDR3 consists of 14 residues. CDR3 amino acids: CAIVTSGITDTQYF. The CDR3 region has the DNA TGCGCCATTGTGACTAGCGGGATCACAGATACGCAGTATTTT.

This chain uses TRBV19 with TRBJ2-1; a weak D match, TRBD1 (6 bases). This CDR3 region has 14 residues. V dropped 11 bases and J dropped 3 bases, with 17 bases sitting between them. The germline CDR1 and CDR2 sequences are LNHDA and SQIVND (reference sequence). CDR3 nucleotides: TGTGCCGCAGGGCCCCGGGACAACTACAATGAGCAGTTCTTC. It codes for CAAGPRDNYNEQFF.

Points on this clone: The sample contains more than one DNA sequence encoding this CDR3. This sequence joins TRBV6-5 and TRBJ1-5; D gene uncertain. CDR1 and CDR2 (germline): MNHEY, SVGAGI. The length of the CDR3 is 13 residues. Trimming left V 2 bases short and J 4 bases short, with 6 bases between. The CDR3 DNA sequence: TGTGCCAGCAGTTACGGCGGGAATCAGCCCCAGCATTTT. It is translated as CASSYGGNQPQHF.